What follows are 18 T cell receptor beta chains derived from one specimen sequenced in a study of shared clonotypes between healthy human individuals. Generated by immunoSEQ multiplex PCR, the TCRdb table keeps only in-frame clones and is missing some. The data hold 600,000 to 700,000 clones, with around three quarters observed a single time. The sequenced sample consisted of memory CD4+ T cells sorted from blood. Noted subset: CD45RA-negative fraction. The receptors here all came from a woman younger than 45 in good health.

CDR3 residues: CASSMNGESGNTIYF. The CDR3 region has the DNA TGTGCCAGTAGTATGAATGGGGAATCTGGAAACACCATATATTTT. This chain uses TRBV19 with TRBJ1-3; D not certain. The V end lost 3 bases, the J end lost 1 base, and 10 bases lay between the germline ends. Per the germline V gene, CDR1 is LNHDA and CDR2 is SQIVND (reference sequence). The CDR3 consists of 15 residues.

This rearrangement joins TRBV7-2 to TRBJ2-1; no clear D. Germline V gives CDR1 SGHTA, CDR2 FQGNSA. This CDR3 spans 14 amino acids. Trimming took 1 base from V and 5 from J, leaving 9 bases between them. CDR3 sequence: CASSLGGDNNEQFF. The CDR3 DNA is TGTGCCAGCAGCTTAGGAGGCGACAACAATGAGCAGTTCTTC. Based on the CDR3 plus reference TRBV7-2 and TRBJ2-1, the full variable domain is GAGVSQSPSNKVTEKGKDVELRCDPISGHTALYWYRQSLGQGLEFLIYFQGNSAPDKSGLPSDRFSAERTGGSVSTLTIQRTQQEDSAVYLCASSLGGDNNEQFFGPGTRLTVL.

The gene calls are TRBV10-1 and TRBJ2-3; 8 bases fit TRBD2. CDR1 WNHNN and CDR2 SYGVQD come from the germline V gene (reference sequence). The CDR3 extends over 13 amino acids. V dropped 7 bases and J dropped 6; count of bases not matched to a gene: 6. This chain's CDR3 is CASNSGTRDTQYF. The CDR3 coding sequence is TGCGCCAGCAATAGCGGGACGAGGGATACGCAGTATTTT.

This clone was recorded at least ten times. The V and J genes are TRBV2 and TRBJ2-1, with 9 nucleotides matching TRBD2. The V segment lost 6 bases and the J segment 10 bases; nucleotides outside the gene matches: 1. This CDR3 comprises 11 residues. In germline, CDR1 is SNHLY, CDR2 FYNNEI. CDR3 sequence (DNA): TGTGCCAGCAGCCTAGCGGGGGAGCAGTTCTTC. This gives the protein CASSLAGEQFF.

With regard to this clone: This CDR3 is also generated by other DNA sequences in the sample. The chain couples TRBV7-9 to TRBJ2-3; the match to TRBD2 covers 7 bases. The length of the CDR3 is 13 residues. In germline, CDR1 is SEHNR, CDR2 FQNEAQ (reference sequence). Losses at the gene ends were 3 bases for V and 4 bases for J; bases not matched to a gene: 1. CDR3 coding DNA: TGTGCCAGCAGCTTCGGGGGGTCAGATACGCAGTATTTT. This translates into CASSFGGSDTQYF.

V gene TRBV18 combines with J gene TRBJ2-7; no firm D call. Trimming left V 6 bases short and J 2 bases short, with 17 bases between. CDR3 length: 15 residues. CDR1 and CDR2 (germline): KGHSH, LQKENI. CDR3: CASSIGQDVAYEQYF. CDR3 sequence (DNA): TGTGCCAGCTCCATCGGTCAGGACGTCGCCTACGAGCAGTACTTC.

This clone was observed a few times. The V call is TRBV25-1, the J call TRBJ1-1, with D perhaps TRBD1 (6 bases). Per germline, CDR1 MGHDK and CDR2 SYGVNS. CDR3 length equals 15 residues. V lost 3 bases, J lost 11 bases, and 22 bases lay in between. The CDR3 nucleotides read TGTGCCAGCAGTGACCCACTTTCAGGGGACCCAAAGGCTTTCTTT. Protein product: CASSDPLSGDPKAFF.

Details on this clone: Other DNA sequences from this sample encode an identical CDR3 as well. This chain uses TRBV6-5 with TRBJ2-7; D call uncertain. This CDR3 has 14 amino acids. The V end was cut by 0 bases, the J end by 0 bases, with 6 bases between. From germline, CDR1 is MNHEY and CDR2 SVGAGI. The CDR3 protein is CASSYSGLSYEQYF. DNA for the CDR3: TGTGCCAGCAGTTACTCCGGTCTCTCCTACGAGCAGTACTTC.

This chain links TRBV5-5 with TRBJ2-5; D assignment may be TRBD1 or TRBD2 (5 bases each). Germline V CDR1 and CDR2: SGHKS, YYEKEE (reference sequence). The CDR3 is 13 residues long. The V end was cut by 0 bases, the J end by 6 bases, with 9 bases between. Here the CDR3 reads CASSLVGEKTQYF. The CDR3 DNA reads TGTGCCAGCAGCTTGGTAGGGGAGAAGACCCAGTACTTC.

The genes are TRBV7-2 and TRBJ1-4; TRBD1 is a possible D gene (5 bases). CDR3 length equals 15 residues. Germline lookup yields CDR1 SGHTA and CDR2 FQGNSA. Deletions cut 6 bases from V and 3 bases from J, with 14 bases between. The CDR3 protein is CASSFDSSPNEKLFF. CDR3 nucleotide sequence: TGTGCCAGCAGTTTTGACAGTTCGCCTAATGAAAAACTGTTTTTT.

The V and J genes are TRBV25-1 and TRBJ1-1, with D maybe TRBD1 (5 bases). V was clipped by 5 bases and J by 1 base, with 14 bases between them. CDR1 and CDR2 from the germline V gene are MGHDK and SYGVNS. This CDR3 has 15 residues. The CDR3 bases are TGTGCCAGCAGTAACCCCCTGACAGAGAACACTGAAGCTTTCTTT. This sequence encodes CASSNPLTENTEAFF.

The count of this clone is one. The CDR3 DNA reads as TGTGCCAGCAGCGGCAGGGGGAGAAATGGCTACACCTTC. Translating it yields CASSGRGRNGYTF. J is TRBJ1-2 and V is TRBV6-5, with 7 positions matching TRBD1. The CDR3 runs 13 residues. CDR1 is MNHEY and CDR2 is SVGAGI in the germline V gene. The V gene end was trimmed by 6 bases and the J gene end by 6 bases; junction bases not matched to a gene: 7.

Regarding this clone: The sample contains more than one DNA sequence encoding this CDR3. The chain is built from TRBV15 and TRBJ2-3; no definite D call. Looked up from germline, CDR1 is LNHNV and CDR2 is YYDKDF (reference sequence). The V end lost 0 bases, the J end lost 6 bases, and 4 bases lay between the germline ends. The CDR3 contains 12 residues. The CDR3 sequence: CATSRDADTQYF. The CDR3 region has the DNA TGTGCCACCAGCAGAGATGCCGATACGCAGTATTTT.

The V call is TRBV18, the J call TRBJ2-7; D gene unclear. V shed 3 bases and J shed 7 bases, with 19 bases lying between them. This CDR3 has 15 amino acids. Germline values: CDR1 KGHSH, CDR2 LQKENI. Written as DNA, the CDR3 is TGTGCCAGCTCACCCTGGGGTGCATTCCTAGGGGAGCAGTACTTC. Translating it yields CASSPWGAFLGEQYF.

This rearrangement joins TRBV7-9 to TRBJ1-1; D gene uncertain. This CDR3 region has 15 residues. Per the germline V gene, CDR1 is SEHNR and CDR2 is FQNEAQ (reference sequence). V lost 5 bases and J 5 bases, leaving 18 bases between the germline ends. The CDR3 sequence: CASSRVGRTNTEAFF. In DNA form, the CDR3 reads TGTGCCAGCAGCCGCGTTGGACGGACGAATACTGAAGCTTTCTTT.

V is TRBV7-3 and J is TRBJ2-3; TRBD1 might be the D (6 bases). The germline V gene has CDR1 SGHTA and CDR2 FQGTGA. This CDR3 has 16 residues. Trimming stripped 4 bases from V and 2 bases from J, with 16 bases between. CDR3 in DNA: TGTGCCAGCAGCTCCTGGACAGAAACCTTCACAGATACGCAGTATTTT. Its protein product is CASSSWTETFTDTQYF.

The chain carries TRBV28 and TRBJ1-3; D is perhaps TRBD1 (6 bases). CDR3 length: 17 residues. Between the trimmed V and J ends, which lost 1 base and 1 base, there was a span of 14 bases. CDR1 is MDHEN and CDR2 is SYDVKM in the germline V gene. CDR3 DNA sequence: TGTGCCAGCAGTTTATTCGGGACACGATCTTCTGGAAACACCATATATTTT. It specifies CASSLFGTRSSGNTIYF.

This clone was seen only a few times. Other DNA sequences in this sample translate to the same CDR3. The chain employs TRBV4-2 and TRBJ2-1; 10 nucleotides line up with TRBD2. This CDR3 has 15 amino acids. J gave up 7 bases and V 1 base, and 4 bases lay outside the gene matches. Germline lookup yields CDR1 LGHNA and CDR2 YNFKEQ. The CDR3, as DNA: TGTGCCAGCAGCCAAGGGGCTAGCGGGAGAAATGAGCAGTTCTTC. It encodes CASSQGASGRNEQFF.